What follows are 16 T cell receptor beta chains derived from one specimen sequenced in a study of identical twins. TCRdb fed the 5' RACE reads into MiXCR, producing one record per CDR3 protein. The sample shows some 1,600,000 distinct CDR3 sequences, about 32% of them seen only once. The material sequenced was cord blood. These receptors all stem from a newborn girl in good health.

This clonotype was seen a few times. This chain links TRBV9 with TRBJ1-4; TRBD1 matches 8 bases. This CDR3 has 14 amino acids. V shed 3 bases, J shed 5 bases, and the junction held 3 bases outside the gene matches. CDR1 SGDLS and CDR2 YYNGEE come from the germline V gene. The CDR3 protein is CASSAGGENEKLFF. In DNA, the CDR3 is TGTGCCAGCAGCGCAGGGGGCGAGAATGAAAAACTGTTTTTT.

This clonotype was detected ten times or more. This rearrangement joins TRBV29-1 to TRBJ1-2; 8 nucleotides agree with TRBD1. The V and J ends lost 5 bases and 4 bases, in that order; junction bases with no gene match: 12. Germline V gene lookup returns CDR1 SQVTM and CDR2 ANQGSEA. The CDR3 is made up of 15 amino acids. CDR3 sequence (DNA): TGCAGCGTTTGGGGATATGGGACAGGAGTCTATGGCTACACCTTC. It specifies CSVWGYGTGVYGYTF.

As concerns this clonotype: An end of the junction differs from the germline gene, which may be a read error. This chain uses TRBV6-5 with TRBJ2-3; no definite D call. Germline-derived CDR1 and CDR2 are MNHEY and SVGAGI. The CDR3 covers 13 residues. The CDR3 DNA reads as TGTGACAGCAGTTACTCCCCCACAGATACGCAGTATTTT. Translating it yields CDSSYSPTDTQYF.

This clonotype was seen a few times. This chain uses TRBV15 with TRBJ2-5; D may be TRBD1 (5 bases). The CDR3 totals 14 residues. Trimming stripped 5 bases from V and 5 bases from J, with 15 bases between. The germline V gene encodes CDR1 LNHNV and CDR2 YYDKDF (reference sequence). The CDR3: CATSPSRVWETQYF. The CDR3 DNA reads as TGTGCCACCAGCCCTTCCAGGGTTTGGGAGACCCAGTACTTC.

CDR3 amino acids: CASSLMGGAYGYTF. CDR3 DNA sequence: TGTGCCAGCAGCCTGATGGGGGGGGCCTATGGCTACACCTTC. This chain links TRBV7-9 with TRBJ1-2; weak D call: TRBD1 (6 bases). Trimming pared 5 bases from V and 4 bases from J, leaving 14 bases between. Germline V gives CDR1 SEHNR, CDR2 FQNEAQ (reference sequence). The CDR3 extends over 14 amino acids.

In this sample, this clonotype turned up a few times. This chain connects TRBV20-1 to TRBJ1-1, with TRBD1 matching over 9 bases. The V gene's germline CDR1 is DFQATT and CDR2 SNEGSKA (reference sequence). V lost 5 bases, J lost 8 bases, and 6 bases stayed unmatched. The CDR3 sequence is 12 residues long. The CDR3 is CSARLTGGEAFF. The CDR3 bases are TGCAGTGCTCGGCTCACAGGGGGCGAAGCTTTCTTT.

This clonotype was seen repeatedly, ten times or more. The chain recombines TRBV29-1 with TRBJ2-1; 10 nucleotides line up with TRBD2. This CDR3 spans 14 amino acids. Germline CDR1 is SQVTM and CDR2 is ANQGSEA. The V segment lost 4 bases and the J segment 9 bases; nucleotides outside the gene matches: 9. CDR3 sequence: CSVVRSGRAVEQFF. CDR3 DNA sequence: TGCAGCGTTGTACGCAGCGGGAGGGCCGTTGAGCAGTTCTTC.

The CDR3 loop is CAISVKDRASSSYNEQYF. CDR3 in DNA: TGTGCCATCAGTGTTAAGGACAGGGCTTCGAGCTCCTACAATGAGCAGTACTTC. J is TRBJ2-5 and V is TRBV10-3; 8 bases align to TRBD1. CDR3 size: 18 residues. The V and J ends lost 4 bases and 11 bases, in that order; junction bases with no gene match: 24. CDR1 is ENHRY, CDR2 SYGVKD, per germline.

This clonotype was seen a handful of times. V and J are TRBV7-9 and TRBJ1-2; no firm D call. The V end lost 3 bases, the J end lost 4 bases, and 9 bases lay between the germline ends. From germline, CDR1 is SEHNR and CDR2 FQNEAQ (reference sequence). The CDR3 consists of 13 residues. Here the CDR3 reads CASSLRDFYGYTF. The DNA for the CDR3 is TGTGCCAGCAGCTTGAGGGATTTCTATGGCTACACCTTC.

This chain uses TRBV20-1 with TRBJ2-3; 10 bases match TRBD2. The CDR3 contains 14 residues. Per germline, CDR1 DFQATT and CDR2 SNEGSKA (reference sequence). J gave up 4 bases and V 6 bases, and 7 bases lay outside the gene matches. This CDR3 reads CSASVAGGADTQYF. CDR3 in DNA: TGCAGTGCCTCCGTAGCGGGGGGTGCAGATACGCAGTATTTT.

This clonotype showed up just a few times. The chain uses TRBV18 and TRBJ2-3; no clear D. Germline loops: CDR1 KGHSH, CDR2 LQKENI. The CDR3 has 12 residues. V lost 5 bases and J lost 4, with 7 bases in between. Here the CDR3 reads CASSWVADTQYF. Here the CDR3 DNA reads TGTGCCAGCTCATGGGTGGCAGATACGCAGTATTTT.

About this clonotype itself: A much larger clone sits a single nucleotide away, making a read error possible. The rearrangement links TRBV20-1 to TRBJ2-7; possibly TRBD2 for D (5 bases). The CDR3 consists of 14 residues. From germline, CDR1 is DFQATT and CDR2 SNEGSKA (reference sequence). The chain's CDR3 is CSARDNRLAYVQYF. The CDR3 DNA reads as TGCAGTGCTAGAGATAATCGGCTAGCCTACGTGCAGTACTTC.

The table lists this clonotype with a few counts. The chain couples TRBV12-3 or TRBV12-4 to TRBJ2-1, with D tentatively TRBD1 (5 bases). The end of the DNA aligns better with TRBJ2-7, so the J call may be wrong. The CDR3 is made up of 14 amino acids. CDR3 sequence (DNA): TGTGCCATCACCCCAAGGGGTGTCTACAATGAGCAGTACTTC. This gives the protein CAITPRGVYNEQYF.

The rearrangement links TRBV29-1 to TRBJ1-1; a possible D gene is TRBD1 (5 bases). Trimming left V 6 bases short and J 1 base short, with 12 bases between. CDR3 length equals 13 residues. CDR1 SQVTM and CDR2 ANQGSEA come from the germline V gene. The CDR3 DNA reads TGCAGCGTCGGCCGCACAGGGAACACTGAAGCTTTCTTT. Amino acids: CSVGRTGNTEAFF.

This clonotype was recorded at least ten times. The V gene is TRBV9, the J gene TRBJ2-4, with a tentative D call TRBD1 (6 bases). The germline V gene encodes CDR1 SGDLS and CDR2 YYNGEE. V dropped 0 bases and J dropped 0 bases, with 10 bases sitting between them. The CDR3 sequence is 16 residues long. CDR3 sequence reads: CASSVGVRGAKNIQYF. The CDR3 DNA reads as TGTGCCAGCAGCGTAGGGGTCAGGGGAGCCAAAAACATTCAGTACTTC.

V and J are TRBV1 and TRBJ2-1. TRBV1 is listed as a pseudogene. CDR3 length equals 11 residues. CDR3 amino acids: CTSSPGNEQFF. CDR3 coding DNA: TGCACCAGCAGCCCGGGGAATGAGCAGTTCTTC.